Sequencing of this T cell receptor (beta chain) was carried out in a study of shared clonotypes between healthy human individuals. General observations from the study: It was only blood that was sampled, and tissue repertoires likely differ. The generation probabilities recorded for non-shared clonotypes fell below those of clonotypes shared by all four donors.

The material for each subset, its genomic DNA, was split evenly across several immunoSEQ plates. Authors' data handling: Quality scores were absent from the junction-only immunoSEQ sequences, so filtering differed. Sequencing was performed with immunoSEQ multiplex PCR; in TCRdb, only in-frame clones are kept and a portion is missing. For V, J and clone size, that table is used; D and trimming come from the DNA. The table includes approximately 1.4 million clones, 95% to 99% detected once. Per germline, CDR1 SEHNR and CDR2 FQNEAQ (reference sequence). V gave up 6 bases and J gave up 5 bases; unmatched junction bases: 24. The CDR3 contains 19 residues. This clone was seen once. Its antigen is undetermined.

Specimen: naive CD4+ T cells sorted from blood. Subset described: CD45RA+ positively selected. The sequence derives from a man younger than 45 in good health. V gene TRBV7-9 combines with J gene TRBJ2-7, with 8 positions matching TRBD2. In DNA form, the CDR3 reads TGTGCCAGCAGAAACCACCGGGGAGGAAGCGGGAGCGAAAGGAACGAGCAGTACTTC. Residues: CASRNHRGGSGSERNEQYF.